Presented here are 14 T cell receptor beta chains from one specimen sequenced in a study of T cell responses to AZD1222 COVID-19 vaccine. The protocol was immunoSEQ multiplex PCR, while the TCRdb copy is restricted to in-frame clones and leaves out a portion. The sample carries about 160,000 clones, around nine tenths recorded once. This material consisted of peripheral blood, taken 28 days after the second AZD1222 dose. These receptors all stem from an adult who received the AZD1222 COVID-19 vaccine.

The V and J genes are TRBV5-4 and TRBJ2-7, with 12 bases matching TRBD1. This CDR3 has 15 residues. Germline V gene data show CDR1 as SGHNT and CDR2 as YYREEE (reference sequence). V gave up 4 bases and J gave up 3 bases; unmatched junction bases: 5. The chain's CDR3 is CASSQGQGAFYEQYF. DNA of the CDR3: TGTGCCAGCAGCCAGGGACAGGGGGCTTTCTACGAGCAGTACTTC. The entire variable domain, with the rest obtained from reference TRBV5-4 and TRBJ2-7, is as follows: ETGVTQSPTHLIKTRGQQVTLRCSSQSGHNTVSWYQQALGQGPQFIFQYYREEENGRGNFPPRFSGLQFPNYSSELNVNALELDDSALYLCASSQGQGAFYEQYFGPGTRLTVT.

V usage is TRBV11-2 and J usage is TRBJ2-1; 11 positions agree with TRBD2. Looked up from germline, CDR1 is SGHAT and CDR2 is FQNNGV. Trimming took 4 bases from V and 9 from J; bases not matched to a gene: 8. CDR3 length: 15 amino acids. CDR3 DNA: TGTGCCAGCAGCTCAACTAGCGGGAGAGAGGGTGAGCAGTTCTTC. As protein: CASSSTSGREGEQFF. The whole variable domain, filled in from reference TRBV11-2 and TRBJ2-1, reads EAGVAQSPRYKIIEKRQSVAFWCNPISGHATLYWYQQILGQGPKLLIQFQNNGVVDDSQLPKDRFSAERLKGVDSTLKIQPAKLEDSAVYLCASSSTSGREGEQFFGPGTRLTVL.

The V call is TRBV2, the J call TRBJ2-1; 13 nucleotides match TRBD2. The trim removed 6 bases at V and 7 bases at J, leaving 6 bases unmatched. Germline CDR1 reads SNHLY; CDR2 reads FYNNEI. The CDR3 consists of 15 residues. The CDR3 spells CASRLLAGGPNEQFF. The CDR3 nucleotides are TGTGCCAGCAGATTACTAGCGGGAGGGCCGAATGAGCAGTTCTTC.

The gene calls are TRBV30 and TRBJ2-7, with 9 bases matching TRBD1. This CDR3 has 15 amino acids. V lost 1 base and J lost 2; bases outside the gene matches: 6. Germline CDR1 GTSNPN, CDR2 SVGIG (reference sequence). This CDR3 reads CAWSGMGQGPYEQYF. The CDR3 coding sequence is TGTGCCTGGAGTGGGATGGGACAGGGCCCCTACGAGCAGTACTTC.

In its sample, this clone was seen a few times. The chain links TRBV4-2 to TRBJ2-7, with 8 bases identical to TRBD1. The CDR3 has 15 amino acids. The germline V gene has CDR1 LGHNA and CDR2 YNFKEQ. V trimming: 4 bases; J trimming: 1 base; junction bases outside the gene matches: 6. The CDR3 region is CASSLTGDQSYEQYF. CDR3 DNA sequence: TGTGCCAGCAGCCTGACAGGGGACCAGTCCTACGAGCAGTACTTC.

The chain combines TRBV27 with TRBJ1-5, with TRBD1 identical over 8 bases. Germline V CDR1 and CDR2: MNHEY, SMNVEV (reference sequence). The CDR3 totals 15 residues. The V gene end was trimmed by 9 bases and the J gene end by 1 base; junction bases not matched to a gene: 8. The DNA for the CDR3 is TGTGCCAGTCAGGACAGGGTCCTCAGCAATCAGCCCCAGCATTTT. This gives the protein CASQDRVLSNQPQHF.

The chain joins TRBV11-2 to TRBJ2-1, with no clear D. The CDR3 is 15 residues long. V gave up 1 base and J gave up 0 bases, with 7 bases separating them. CDR1 SGHAT and CDR2 FQNNGV come from the germline V gene. The CDR3 spells CASSLGTSSYNEQFF. CDR3 in DNA: TGTGCCAGCAGCTTAGGAACAAGCTCCTACAATGAGCAGTTCTTC.

The V gene is TRBV27, the J gene TRBJ1-2, with 7 bases fitting TRBD1. The V gene end was trimmed by 7 bases and the J gene end by 4 bases; junction bases not matched to a gene: 6. CDR1 is MNHEY, CDR2 SMNVEV, per germline (reference sequence). The CDR3 spans 13 residues. CDR3 loop: CASKEGAAYGYTF. The CDR3 bases are TGTGCCAGCAAAGAGGGGGCCGCCTATGGCTACACCTTC.

The chain recombines TRBV27 with TRBJ2-5; no firm D call. V dropped 2 bases and J dropped 4 bases, with 8 bases sitting between them. CDR1 is MNHEY, CDR2 SMNVEV, per germline (reference sequence). The CDR3 spans 13 residues. This CDR3 is CASSLMPGETQYF. Written as DNA, the CDR3 is TGTGCCAGCAGTTTAATGCCTGGAGAGACCCAGTACTTC.

J is TRBJ1-1 and V is TRBV2; 10 bases agree with TRBD1. This CDR3 has 14 residues. The ends lost 9 bases at V and 5 bases at J; junction bases unmatched: 9. Germline assignment: CDR1 SNHLY and CDR2 FYNNEI. The CDR3 sequence: CARGRTGGGTEAFF. The CDR3 DNA sequence: TGTGCCAGAGGCCGGACAGGGGGAGGGACTGAAGCTTTCTTT.

This chain joins TRBV18 and TRBJ1-2; D gene unclear. The CDR3 extends over 11 amino acids. Germline values: CDR1 KGHSH, CDR2 LQKENI. V lost 6 bases and J lost 2, with 4 bases in between. CDR3 nucleotides: TGTGCCAGCTCGCCCAACTATGGCTACACCTTC. It translates to CASSPNYGYTF.

The rearrangement joins TRBV27 to TRBJ1-1; weak D call: TRBD1 (5 bases). This CDR3 has 14 residues. Germline loops: CDR1 MNHEY, CDR2 SMNVEV (reference sequence). The V end lost 8 bases, the J end lost 5 bases, and 18 bases lay between the germline ends. CDR3 nucleotide sequence: TGTGCCAGCGCCCGCACCGGGACTAAAACTGAAGCTTTCTTT. Translation: CASARTGTKTEAFF.

This chain connects TRBV19 to TRBJ1-2; TRBD1 matches 12 bases. The junction had 4 bases not matched to a gene; V was cut back by 8 bases and J by 3 bases. The germline gives CDR1 LNHDA, CDR2 SQIVND (reference sequence). The CDR3 consists of 14 residues. The CDR3 sequence is CASGTGGEYYGYTF. As DNA, the CDR3 is TGTGCCAGTGGGACAGGGGGCGAATACTATGGCTACACCTTC.

The chain links TRBV2 to TRBJ2-3; D is unresolved. The germline V gene has CDR1 SNHLY and CDR2 FYNNEI. The CDR3 loop spans 14 amino acids. V lost 3 bases and J 0 bases, leaving 7 bases between the germline ends. DNA of the CDR3: TGTGCCAGCAGTGAGTCGGGTAGCACAGATACGCAGTATTTT. It specifies CASSESGSTDTQYF.